What follows are 8 T cell receptor beta chains derived from one specimen sequenced in a study of blood T cell repertoires in COVID-19. This table comes from immunoSEQ multiplex PCR, and its TCRdb copy is limited to in-frame clones, with some not included. There are 25,000 to 30,000 clones in the sample; around 89% occur only once, and around a tenth lies in the top ten. Sample: peripheral blood. These receptors came from a man aged 55-75 years with acute or convalescent COVID-19.

The genes are TRBV7-2 and TRBJ2-7; TRBD2 aligns across 8 bases. The J segment lost 6 bases and the V segment lost 1 base, leaving 8 bases of the junction unmatched. Germline CDR1 reads SGHTA; CDR2 reads FQGNSA. The CDR3 consists of 15 residues. The CDR3 nucleotides read TGTGCCAGCAGCTTAGTAGCGGGGTCTCCTGCCGAGCAGTACTTC. Residues: CASSLVAGSPAEQYF.

The chain recombines TRBV7-9 with TRBJ2-1; the D gene is possibly TRBD2 (5 bases). This CDR3 region has 15 residues. V was shortened by 5 bases and J by 6 bases, with 17 bases between the two germline ends. Germline V CDR1 and CDR2: SEHNR, FQNEAQ (reference sequence). CDR3 region: CASSRITSLGNEQFF. The DNA for the CDR3 is TGTGCCAGCAGCCGAATCACTAGTTTAGGCAATGAGCAGTTCTTC.

The genes are TRBV28 and TRBJ2-5; 7 nucleotides align to TRBD2. The CDR3 is 15 residues long. Germline CDR1 MDHEN, CDR2 SYDVKM. With V trimmed by 5 bases and J by 1 base, 7 bases remained unmatched. CDR3 residues: CASSPLSSGQETQYF. In DNA form, the CDR3 reads TGTGCCAGCAGTCCCTTATCTAGCGGCCAAGAGACCCAGTACTTC.

The chain links TRBV5-1 to TRBJ2-1, with D perhaps TRBD2 (6 bases). V shed 2 bases and J shed 8 bases, with 20 bases lying between them. The germline V gene encodes CDR1 SGHRS and CDR2 YFSETQ. This CDR3 contains 16 residues. The CDR3 nucleotides are TGCGCCAGCAGCTTCGGGCGGGGAACTCTGGTAGATGAGCAGTTCTTC. It encodes CASSFGRGTLVDEQFF.

The genes are TRBV19 and TRBJ1-1; D is undetermined. The CDR3 extends over 14 amino acids. The V and J ends lost 5 bases and 3 bases respectively, with 13 bases between them. Per germline, CDR1 LNHDA and CDR2 SQIVND (reference sequence). CDR3 DNA sequence: TGTGCCAGTAGTGATCAGAAGAGGCACACTGAAGCTTTCTTT. It yields the protein CASSDQKRHTEAFF.

The J gene is TRBJ2-5, the V gene TRBV7-2, with TRBD2 matching over 7 bases. CDR1 is SGHTA and CDR2 is FQGNSA in the germline V gene. V trimming: 1 base; J trimming: 5 bases; junction bases outside the gene matches: 13. The CDR3 sequence is 17 residues long. Here the CDR3 reads CASSLVGGAGAGETQYF. As DNA, the CDR3 is TGTGCCAGCAGCTTAGTAGGAGGGGCGGGAGCAGGGGAGACCCAGTACTTC.

This clone was observed a single time. CDR3 in DNA: TGTGCCAGCAGTTTAACCCTCCATTATGGTAGTGGCTACACCTTC. This codes for CASSLTLHYGSGYTF. The rearrangement uses TRBV28 and TRBJ1-2; D gene ambiguous. This CDR3 spans 15 amino acids. V lost 2 bases and J lost 7, with 17 bases in between. Germline V lookup: CDR1 MDHEN, CDR2 SYDVKM.

V is TRBV7-9 and J is TRBJ2-7, with TRBD2 identical over 10 bases. Germline CDR1 SEHNR, CDR2 FQNEAQ (reference sequence). This CDR3 region has 15 residues. V trimming: 3 bases; J trimming: 0 bases; junction bases outside the gene matches: 2. The CDR3, as DNA: TGTGCCAGCAGCTTTCTAGCGGGAGCCTCCTACGAGCAGTACTTC. Translating it yields CASSFLAGASYEQYF.